The 29 T cell receptor beta chains listed next were all sequenced from one sample in a study of blood T cell repertoires in COVID-19. Sequencing used immunoSEQ multiplex PCR; TCRdb keeps in-frame clones, though not all of them. This table holds around 200,000 clones, 84% found once. The sample was peripheral blood. These receptors were obtained from a woman in her seventies with COVID-19, enrolled during active disease.

The chain links TRBV6-5 to TRBJ1-6; TRBD1 matches 8 bases. V dropped 9 bases and J dropped 8; count of bases not matched to a gene: 6. This CDR3 comprises 13 residues. Germline V gene sequence: CDR1 MNHEY, CDR2 SVGAGI. In DNA form, the CDR3 reads TGTGCCAGTGAGGACAGGGCAGATTCACCCCTCCACTTT. It is translated as CASEDRADSPLHF.

This sequence joins TRBV6-6 and TRBJ1-1, with D unclear. CDR3 length: 11 amino acids. CDR1 and CDR2 from the germline V gene are MNHNY and SVGAGI (reference sequence). V was shortened by 8 bases and J by 5 bases, with 9 bases between the two germline ends. The CDR3 nucleotides are TGTGCCAGCGGCTCGGGGACTGAAGCTTTCTTT. This encodes CASGSGTEAFF.

This clone showed up just once. The chain combines TRBV5-1 with TRBJ1-1, with 9 bases matching TRBD1. V shed 4 bases, J shed 1 base, and the junction held 8 bases outside the gene matches. The CDR3 runs 16 residues. Germline CDR1 and CDR2: SGHRS and YFSETQ. In nucleotides, the CDR3 is TGCGCCAGCAGCCGGGGACAGGGAGGGTGGAACACTGAAGCTTTCTTT. Residues: CASSRGQGGWNTEAFF.

The J gene is TRBJ2-5, the V gene TRBV6-5; 7 nucleotides agree with TRBD1. J lost 2 bases, V lost 9 bases, and 3 bases had no gene match. The CDR3 contains 12 residues. Per the germline V gene, CDR1 is MNHEY and CDR2 is SVGAGI. The CDR3 nucleotides are TGTGCCAGTAGGGACAGACAAGAGACCCAGTACTTC. Translated: CASRDRQETQYF.

The count of this clone is one. The chain is built from TRBV14 and TRBJ2-7; TRBD2 matches 9 bases. J was trimmed by 4 bases and V by 0 bases; bases with no gene match: 4. The CDR3 covers 15 residues. Germline lookup yields CDR1 SGHDN and CDR2 FVKESK. Written as DNA, the CDR3 is TGTGCCAGCAGCCAAGAGCCTAGCGGGATATACGAGCAGTACTTC. Translated: CASSQEPSGIYEQYF.

The chain links TRBV19 to TRBJ1-1, with D perhaps TRBD1 (5 bases). Germline V lookup: CDR1 LNHDA, CDR2 SQIVND (reference sequence). This CDR3 is 13 amino acids long. Trimming removed 3 bases from V and 5 bases from J, with 10 bases in between. The CDR3 nucleotides are TGTGCCAGTAGTATCCCCAGGGTTACTGAAGCTTTCTTT. Amino acids: CASSIPRVTEAFF.

This rearrangement joins TRBV7-2 to TRBJ1-1; perhaps TRBD1 as D (5 bases). Germline V gene data show CDR1 as SGHTA and CDR2 as FQGNSA. The CDR3 length is 14 residues. V dropped 3 bases and J dropped 10 bases, with 18 bases sitting between them. CDR3 coding DNA: TGTGCCAGCAGCTTCATAGGAGGGGAGAGGGTAGCTTTCTTT. Translating gives CASSFIGGERVAFF.

The chain uses TRBV5-4 and TRBJ1-1; 8 bases fit TRBD1. The CDR3 has 14 residues. Trimming removed 4 bases from V and 4 bases from J; junction bases left unmatched: 6. Germline V gene data show CDR1 as SGHNT and CDR2 as YYREEE (reference sequence). The CDR3 spells CASSQDRVSTEAFF. CDR3 DNA: TGTGCCAGCAGCCAGGACAGGGTTTCCACTGAAGCTTTCTTT.

This clone was recorded only once. The V gene is TRBV28, the J gene TRBJ1-1; a possible D gene is TRBD1 (5 bases). The CDR3 sequence is 15 residues long. Germline V gene data show CDR1 as MDHEN and CDR2 as SYDVKM. Trimming removed 5 bases from V and 1 base from J, with 14 bases in between. CDR3 amino acids: CASSRRGTGNTEAFF. In DNA, the CDR3 is TGTGCCAGCAGTCGTCGGGGGACCGGGAACACTGAAGCTTTCTTT.

The J gene is TRBJ2-7, the V gene TRBV24-1; 7 bases align to TRBD2. CDR1 KGHDR and CDR2 SFDVKD come from the germline V gene. The CDR3 loop spans 14 amino acids. With V trimmed by 4 bases and J by 5 bases, 7 bases remained unmatched. The CDR3 is CATSDSGLINEQYF. The CDR3 bases are TGTGCCACCAGTGACTCGGGACTAATCAACGAGCAGTACTTC.

CDR3 nucleotides: TGTGCCAGCAGCCAAGACATCATTTCACCCCTCCACTTT. Translated, it gives CASSQDIISPLHF. The chain combines TRBV14 with TRBJ1-6, with D uncertain. This CDR3 is 13 amino acids long. Trimming shortened V by 0 bases and J by 9 bases, and 6 bases separated the two germline ends. Germline CDR1 is SGHDN and CDR2 is FVKESK.

This chain uses TRBV2 with TRBJ2-1; tentative D call: TRBD2 (6 bases). The ends were cut back, 5 bases at V and 1 base at J, with 15 bases in the middle. The CDR3 covers 16 residues. The germline CDR1 and CDR2 sequences are SNHLY and FYNNEI. The CDR3 nucleotides are TGTGCCAGCAGTCTGGGACTTCCTCGGTCCTACAATGAGCAGTTCTTC. This encodes CASSLGLPRSYNEQFF.

CDR3 coding DNA: TGTGCCAGCCAACCCAGCGGGGCTGGGGCCAACGTCCTGACTTTC. As protein: CASQPSGAGANVLTF. The V gene is TRBV2, the J gene TRBJ2-6, with TRBD2 matching 7 bases. CDR1 and CDR2 from the germline V gene are SNHLY and FYNNEI. This CDR3 is 15 amino acids long. Trimming cost V 8 bases and J 2 bases; bases outside gene matches: 6.

The V gene is TRBV3-1 (or the pseudogene TRBV3-2), the J gene TRBJ1-2; no definite D call. V gave up 0 bases and J gave up 0 bases, with 11 bases separating them. Germline lookup yields CDR1 LGHDT and CDR2 YNNKEL (reference sequence). This CDR3 has 16 amino acids. As DNA, the CDR3 is TGTGCCAGCAGCCAAGATGGTAGGACTTCTAACTATGGCTACACCTTC. As protein: CASSQDGRTSNYGYTF.

This clone was counted once. The chain recombines TRBV28 with TRBJ2-1; tentatively, D is TRBD1 (6 bases). The CDR3 covers 15 residues. CDR1 and CDR2 (germline): MDHEN, SYDVKM. Trimming removed 11 bases at V and 4 bases at J, with 21 bases between. Here the CDR3 DNA reads TGTGCCGGAGCACCGTCGGACAGACTGTACAATGAGCAGTTCTTC. Amino acid sequence: CAGAPSDRLYNEQFF.

This clone was observed a single time. The J gene is TRBJ1-4, the V gene TRBV28; D gene unclear. Germline CDR1 is MDHEN and CDR2 is SYDVKM. The CDR3 runs 13 residues. Trimming stripped 2 bases from V and 5 bases from J, with 6 bases between. Here the CDR3 reads CASSLGGNEKLFF. The CDR3 DNA follows: TGTGCCAGCAGTTTAGGAGGAAATGAAAAACTGTTTTTT.

The J gene is TRBJ2-3, the V gene TRBV7-2; 9 nucleotides align to TRBD2. In germline, CDR1 is SGHTA, CDR2 FQGNSA. The CDR3 totals 14 residues. V gave up 3 bases and J gave up 6 bases; unmatched junction bases: 4. This chain's CDR3 is CASSFGSGGDTQYF. CDR3 bases: TGTGCCAGCAGCTTTGGCAGCGGGGGGGATACGCAGTATTTT. Drawing the rest from reference TRBV7-2 and TRBJ2-3, the complete variable domain is GAGVSQSPSNKVTEKGKDVELRCDPISGHTALYWYRQSLGQGLEFLIYFQGNSAPDKSGLPSDRFSAERTGGSVSTLTIQRTQQEDSAVYLCASSFGSGGDTQYFGPGTRLTVL.

This rearrangement joins TRBV29-1 to TRBJ2-1, with 7 bases matching TRBD2. CDR1 SQVTM and CDR2 ANQGSEA come from the germline V gene. The CDR3 loop spans 14 amino acids. V shed 7 bases and J 3 bases; nucleotides not matched to a gene: 9. The CDR3 region has the DNA TGCAGCGGGAGTAAGCGGGGAGGCTACAATGAGCAGTTCTTC. Translated, it gives CSGSKRGGYNEQFF.

The DNA of the CDR3 is TGCGCCAGCAGCTTGGCGGGGACAGATACGCAGTATTTT. Its protein product is CASSLAGTDTQYF. The rearrangement uses TRBV5-1 and TRBJ2-3; TRBD2 might be the D (5 bases). Per germline, CDR1 SGHRS and CDR2 YFSETQ. The V end lost 0 bases, the J end lost 3 bases, and 5 bases lay between the germline ends. CDR3 length equals 13 residues.

J is TRBJ1-1 and V is TRBV30; 9 positions agree with TRBD1. V trimming: 3 bases; J trimming: 0 bases; junction bases outside the gene matches: 11. This CDR3 comprises 17 residues. Per germline, CDR1 GTSNPN and CDR2 SVGIG (reference sequence). The DNA of the CDR3 is TGTGCCTGGAGGCTCCGGGACAGGGTGGATATGAACACTGAAGCTTTCTTT. Encoded protein: CAWRLRDRVDMNTEAFF.

This clone occurred a few times. The CDR3 loop reads CASSLREGNSPLHF. Written as DNA, the CDR3 is TGTGCCAGCAGTTTACGGGAGGGGAATTCACCCCTCCACTTT. The V call is TRBV27, the J call TRBJ1-6; TRBD1 is a possible D gene (5 bases). The V gene's germline CDR1 is MNHEY and CDR2 SMNVEV (reference sequence). The CDR3 covers 14 residues. Trimming shortened V by 2 bases and J by 7 bases, and 9 bases separated the two germline ends.

V is TRBV20-1 and J is TRBJ2-3; D perhaps matches TRBD2 (6 bases). Germline V gives CDR1 DFQATT, CDR2 SNEGSKA (reference sequence). The length of the CDR3 is 11 residues. V lost 7 bases and J 4 bases, leaving 9 bases between the germline ends. CDR3 sequence (DNA): TGCAGTGGGGTAGCGGCAGATACGCAGTATTTT. Protein: CSGVAADTQYF.

The chain combines TRBV6-5 with TRBJ2-1, with 7 nucleotides matching TRBD1. The ends lost 2 bases at V and 2 bases at J; junction bases unmatched: 6. CDR1 and CDR2 (germline): MNHEY, SVGAGI. CDR3 length: 16 amino acids. This CDR3 is CASSYTTGTAYNEQFF. CDR3 nucleotide sequence: TGTGCCAGCAGTTACACAACCGGGACAGCCTACAATGAGCAGTTCTTC.

This chain uses TRBV5-4 with TRBJ2-7, with D perhaps TRBD2 (6 bases). This CDR3 has 13 residues. Germline CDR1 is SGHNT and CDR2 is YYREEE (reference sequence). The V gene lost 3 bases and the J gene lost 1 base, with 8 bases spanning the gap. CDR3 sequence: CASSWDWSYEQYF. The DNA for the CDR3 is TGTGCCAGCAGCTGGGACTGGTCCTACGAGCAGTACTTC.

The chain combines TRBV5-5 with TRBJ2-5; TRBD1 aligns across 9 bases. This CDR3 spans 15 amino acids. Germline loops: CDR1 SGHKS, CDR2 YYEKEE (reference sequence). Trimming removed 4 bases from V and 5 bases from J; junction bases left unmatched: 9. CDR3 nucleotide sequence: TGTGCCAGCAGCCTGCCGGGACAGGGATTGGAGACCCAGTACTTC. Its protein is CASSLPGQGLETQYF.

The rearrangement joins TRBV30 to TRBJ1-3, with D hard to call. Germline-derived CDR1 and CDR2 are GTSNPN and SVGIG (reference sequence). This CDR3 has 21 amino acids. Trimming removed 0 bases at V and 0 bases at J, with 27 bases between. The CDR3 DNA reads as TGTGCCTGGAGTGTACTTGGGAGGGCAAAGACAAGTCCCTACTCTGGAAACACCATATATTTT. Residues: CAWSVLGRAKTSPYSGNTIYF. Filled out from reference TRBV30 and TRBJ1-3, the complete variable domain reads SQTIHQWPATLVQPVGSPLSLECTVEGTSNPNLYWYRQAAGRGLQLLFYSVGIGQISSEVPQNLSASRPQDRQFILSSKKLLLSDSGFYLCAWSVLGRAKTSPYSGNTIYFGEGSWLTVV.

The V and J genes are TRBV10-3 and TRBJ2-2; a weak D match, TRBD2 (6 bases). Germline V gene data show CDR1 as ENHRY and CDR2 as SYGVKD. V gave up 0 bases and J gave up 5 bases, with 13 bases separating them. This CDR3 spans 16 amino acids. In DNA form, the CDR3 reads TGTGCCATCAGTGAGTCAGGCGGGGATCGGACCGGGGAGCTGTTTTTT. It specifies CAISESGGDRTGELFF.

The rearrangement joins TRBV5-6 to TRBJ2-3; 10 nucleotides agree with TRBD2. Germline V gene sequence: CDR1 SGHDT, CDR2 YYEEEE. The CDR3 runs to 15 residues. With 7 bases clipped from V and 5 bases from J, the junction kept 10 bases outside the gene matches. This CDR3 reads CASFPAGGQRDTQYF. The CDR3 bases are TGTGCCAGCTTCCCAGCGGGAGGGCAGAGAGATACGCAGTATTTT.

The chain employs TRBV5-1 and TRBJ2-5, with 12 positions matching TRBD2. The CDR3 length is 17 residues. Trimming took 4 bases from V and 1 from J; bases not matched to a gene: 8. Germline CDR1 SGHRS, CDR2 YFSETQ. CDR3 in amino acids: CASSPELAGGPQETQYF. CDR3 in DNA: TGCGCCAGCAGCCCCGAACTAGCGGGGGGACCCCAAGAGACCCAGTACTTC.